The present T cell receptor beta chain was sequenced within a study of T cell changes during pregnancy in multiple sclerosis (dated by TCRdb to about 2019). Study-wide context: The study examined how the T cell repertoire changed over the course of pregnancy in women with multiple sclerosis.

The CDR3 contains 16 residues, cysteine and phenylalanine counted. Kept here is only the CDR3 DNA, which spans 48 bases and is read in frame from base 1. Here V drops 3 bases and J drops 9 bases, and the junction holds 12 bases not matched to any gene. CDR1 is given as SGHKS and CDR2 as YYEKEE, both from the germline V gene (reference sequence). Turning to this clone: Its antigen remains undetermined. No quality values exist for individual bases; no much larger clone is one base distant.

Library generation was performed with the immunoSEQ multiplex PCR assay. As stored in TCRdb, this immuneACCESS dataset retains in-frame rearrangements with V and J assigned. A fraction of the clones does not appear; measured against another copy, unresolved V genes explain less than half of the discrepancy, and the remainder lacks a known reason. The sample table lists some 15,000 clones, 88% of them with a count of one. The ten most abundant clones make up less than 9.5% of the sample. Sequences were derived from CD8+ T cells from peripheral blood mononuclear cells, sampled in the second trimester of pregnancy. The sequence was collected from a female donor in good health, enrolled as a control in a pregnancy study. This receptor chain uses TRBV5-5 and TRBJ2-1; 10 bases in the middle match TRBD1. The nucleotides are TGTGCCAGCAGCTCCAGTATTTTGACAGGGGGCTTTGAGCAGTTCTTC. Translated, this gives CASSSSILTGGFEQFF. Reference TRBV5-5 and TRBJ2-1 proteins supply the regions before and after the CDR3; the full variable domain is: DAGVTQSPTHLIKTRGQQVTLRCSPISGHKSVSWYQQVLGQGPQFIFQYYEKEERGRGNFPDRFSARQFPNYSSELNVNALLLGDSALYLCASSSSILTGGFEQFFGPGTRLTVL.